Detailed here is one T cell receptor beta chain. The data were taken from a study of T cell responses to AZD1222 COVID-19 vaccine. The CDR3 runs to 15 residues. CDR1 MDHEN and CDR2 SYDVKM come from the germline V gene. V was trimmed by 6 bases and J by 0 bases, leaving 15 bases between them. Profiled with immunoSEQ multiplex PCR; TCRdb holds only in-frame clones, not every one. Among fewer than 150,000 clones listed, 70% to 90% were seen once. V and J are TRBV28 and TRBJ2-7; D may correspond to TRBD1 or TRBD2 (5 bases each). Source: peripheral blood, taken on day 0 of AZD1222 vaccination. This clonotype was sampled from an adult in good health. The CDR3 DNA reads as TGTGCCAGCAGCCTCTCCGGGACCCTCTCCTACGAGCAGTACTTC. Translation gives CASSLSGTLSYEQYF.